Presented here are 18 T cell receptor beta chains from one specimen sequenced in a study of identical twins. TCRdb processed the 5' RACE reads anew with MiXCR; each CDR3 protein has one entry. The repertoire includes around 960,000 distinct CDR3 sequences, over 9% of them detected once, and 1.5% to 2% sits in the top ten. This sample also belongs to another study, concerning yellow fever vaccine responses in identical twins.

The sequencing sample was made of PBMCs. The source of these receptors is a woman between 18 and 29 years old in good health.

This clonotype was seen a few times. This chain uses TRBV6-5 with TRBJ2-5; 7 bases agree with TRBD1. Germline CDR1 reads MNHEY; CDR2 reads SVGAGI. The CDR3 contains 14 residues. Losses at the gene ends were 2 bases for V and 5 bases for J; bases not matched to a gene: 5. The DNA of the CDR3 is TGTGCCAGCAGTTACGCAGGGGGACAGGAGACCCAGTACTTC. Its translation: CASSYAGGQETQYF.

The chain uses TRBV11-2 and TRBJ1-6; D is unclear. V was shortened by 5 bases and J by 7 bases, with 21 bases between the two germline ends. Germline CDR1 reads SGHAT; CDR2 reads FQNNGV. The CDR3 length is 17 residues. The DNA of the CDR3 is TGTGCCAGCAGCCTGCGGCTCCTGACGGCCTCAAATTCACCCCTCCACTTT. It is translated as CASSLRLLTASNSPLHF.

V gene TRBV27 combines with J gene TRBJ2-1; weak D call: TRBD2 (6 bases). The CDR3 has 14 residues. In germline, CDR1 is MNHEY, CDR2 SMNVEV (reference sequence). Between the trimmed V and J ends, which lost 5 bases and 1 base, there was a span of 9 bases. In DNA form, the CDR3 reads TGTGCCAGCAGTATAAGCGGGTCCTACAATGAGCAGTTCTTC. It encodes CASSISGSYNEQFF.

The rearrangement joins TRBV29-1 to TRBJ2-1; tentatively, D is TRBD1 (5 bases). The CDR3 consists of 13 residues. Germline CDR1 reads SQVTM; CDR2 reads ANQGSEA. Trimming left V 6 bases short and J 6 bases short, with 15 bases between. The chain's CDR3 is CSVASQDINEQFF. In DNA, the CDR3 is TGCAGCGTCGCCTCACAGGACATCAATGAGCAGTTCTTC.

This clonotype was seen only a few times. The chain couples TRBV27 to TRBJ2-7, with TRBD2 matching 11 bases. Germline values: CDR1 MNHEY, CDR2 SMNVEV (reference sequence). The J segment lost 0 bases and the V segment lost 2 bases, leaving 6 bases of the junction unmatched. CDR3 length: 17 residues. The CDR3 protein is CASSLSRGLAGSYEQYF. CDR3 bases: TGTGCCAGCAGTTTAAGTCGAGGACTAGCGGGCTCCTACGAGCAGTACTTC.

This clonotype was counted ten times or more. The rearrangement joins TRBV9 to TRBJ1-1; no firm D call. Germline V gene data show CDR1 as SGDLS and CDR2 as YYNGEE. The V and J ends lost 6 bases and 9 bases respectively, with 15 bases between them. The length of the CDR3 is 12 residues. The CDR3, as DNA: TGTGCCAGCACCGATACCGGCGACCAAGCTTTCTTT. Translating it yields CASTDTGDQAFF.

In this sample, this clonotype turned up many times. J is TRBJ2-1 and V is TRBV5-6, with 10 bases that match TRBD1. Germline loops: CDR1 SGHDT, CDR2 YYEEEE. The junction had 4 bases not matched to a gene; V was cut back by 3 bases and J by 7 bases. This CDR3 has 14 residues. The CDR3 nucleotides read TGTGCCAGCAGCTCGACAGGGGGCTGGAATGAGCAGTTCTTC. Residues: CASSSTGGWNEQFF.

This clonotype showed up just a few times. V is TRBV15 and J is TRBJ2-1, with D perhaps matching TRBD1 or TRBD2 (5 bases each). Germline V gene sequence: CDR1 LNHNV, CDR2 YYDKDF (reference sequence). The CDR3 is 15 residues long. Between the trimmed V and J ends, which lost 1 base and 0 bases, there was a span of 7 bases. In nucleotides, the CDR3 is TGTGCCACCAGCAGAGGGGGGAGCTCCTACAATGAGCAGTTCTTC. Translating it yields CATSRGGSSYNEQFF.

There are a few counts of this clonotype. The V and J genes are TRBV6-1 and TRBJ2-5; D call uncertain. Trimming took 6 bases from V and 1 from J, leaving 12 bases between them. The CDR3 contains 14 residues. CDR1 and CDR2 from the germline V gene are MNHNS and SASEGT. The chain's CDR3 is CASSPIGIQETQYF. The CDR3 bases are TGTGCCAGCAGCCCAATAGGCATCCAAGAGACCCAGTACTTC.

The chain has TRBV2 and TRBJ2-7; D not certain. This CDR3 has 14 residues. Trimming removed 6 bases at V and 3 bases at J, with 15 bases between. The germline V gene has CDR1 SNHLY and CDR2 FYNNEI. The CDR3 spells CASRADQNNYEQYF. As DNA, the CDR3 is TGTGCCAGCAGGGCAGACCAAAATAACTACGAGCAGTACTTC.

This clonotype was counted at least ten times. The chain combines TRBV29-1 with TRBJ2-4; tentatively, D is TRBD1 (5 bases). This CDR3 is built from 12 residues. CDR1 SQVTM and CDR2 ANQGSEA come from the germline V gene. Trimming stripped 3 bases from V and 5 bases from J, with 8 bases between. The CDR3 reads CSVEKGQNIQYF. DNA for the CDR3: TGCAGCGTTGAGAAGGGGCAAAACATTCAGTACTTC. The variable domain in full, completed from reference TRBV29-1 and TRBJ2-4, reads SAVISQKPSRDICQRGTSLTIQCQVDSQVTMMFWYRQQPGQSLTLIATANQGSEATYESGFVIDKFPISRPNLTFSTLTVSNMSPEDSSIYLCSVEKGQNIQYFGAGTRLSVL.

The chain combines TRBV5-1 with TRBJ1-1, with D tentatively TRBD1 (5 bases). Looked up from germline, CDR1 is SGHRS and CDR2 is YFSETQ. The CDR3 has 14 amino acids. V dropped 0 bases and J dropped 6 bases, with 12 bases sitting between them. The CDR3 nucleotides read TGCGCCAGCAGCTTGGCCGGACAAGCCCCTGAAGCTTTCTTT. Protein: CASSLAGQAPEAFF. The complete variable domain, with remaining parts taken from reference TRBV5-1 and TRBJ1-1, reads KAGVTQTPRYLIKTRGQQVTLSCSPISGHRSVSWYQQTPGQGLQFLFEYFSETQRNKGNFPGRFSGRQFSNSRSEMNVSTLELGDSALYLCASSLAGQAPEAFFGQGTRLTVV.

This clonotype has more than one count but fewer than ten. The CDR3 reads CASRFTSGNTGELFF. CDR3 sequence (DNA): TGTGCCAGCAGGTTCACTAGCGGAAACACCGGGGAGCTGTTTTTT. This chain links TRBV12-3 or TRBV12-4 with TRBJ2-2, with TRBD2 matching over 8 bases. CDR3 length: 15 amino acids. The V and J ends lost 6 bases and 2 bases, in that order; junction bases with no gene match: 5.

The CDR3 reads CASSVGPGSYEQYF. The CDR3 DNA is TGTGCCAGCAGCGTAGGGCCGGGGTCGTACGAGCAGTACTTC. The chain has TRBV9 and TRBJ2-7, with a weak D call TRBD2 (5 bases). The length of the CDR3 is 14 residues. Germline loops: CDR1 SGDLS, CDR2 YYNGEE. The V end lost 0 bases, the J end lost 4 bases, and 11 bases lay between the germline ends.

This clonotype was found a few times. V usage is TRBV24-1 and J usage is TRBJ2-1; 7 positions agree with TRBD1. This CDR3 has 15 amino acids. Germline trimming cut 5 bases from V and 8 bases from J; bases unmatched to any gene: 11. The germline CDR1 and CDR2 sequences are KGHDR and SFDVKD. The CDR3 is CATSVEGAPDDEQFF. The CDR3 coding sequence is TGTGCCACCAGTGTAGAGGGGGCGCCTGACGATGAGCAGTTCTTC.

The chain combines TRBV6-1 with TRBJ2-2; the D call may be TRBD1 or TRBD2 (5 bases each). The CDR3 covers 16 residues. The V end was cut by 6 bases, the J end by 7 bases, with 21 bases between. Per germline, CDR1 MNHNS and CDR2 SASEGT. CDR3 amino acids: CASSRNGDPRGGELFF. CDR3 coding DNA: TGTGCCAGCAGCCGGAATGGCGATCCGAGGGGCGGGGAGCTGTTTTTT.

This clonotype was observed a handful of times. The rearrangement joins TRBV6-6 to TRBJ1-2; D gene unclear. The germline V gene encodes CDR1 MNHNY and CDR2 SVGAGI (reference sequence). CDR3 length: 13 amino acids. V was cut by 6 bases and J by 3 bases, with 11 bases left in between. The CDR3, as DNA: TGTGCCAGCAGCTCGAGGAGGGACTATGGCTACACCTTC. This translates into CASSSRRDYGYTF.

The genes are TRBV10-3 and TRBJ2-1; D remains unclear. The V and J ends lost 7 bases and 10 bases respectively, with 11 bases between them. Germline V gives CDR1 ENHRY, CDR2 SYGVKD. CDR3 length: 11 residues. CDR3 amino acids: CAITGSGEQFF. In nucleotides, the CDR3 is TGTGCCATCACCGGTAGTGGGGAGCAGTTCTTC.